This T cell receptor (beta chain) is from a study of T cell responses to AZD1222 COVID-19 vaccine. Libraries were prepared by immunoSEQ multiplex PCR; TCRdb keeps only in-frame clonotypes and omits some of them. The sample records over 70,000 clones, nearly 90% being singletons. CDR1 MDHEN and CDR2 SYDVKM come from the germline V gene. The V and J ends lost 7 bases and 7 bases respectively, with 16 bases between them. This CDR3 comprises 13 residues. J is TRBJ1-2 and V is TRBV28, with a weak D call TRBD1 (5 bases). The specimen was peripheral blood, collected on day 0 of AZD1222 vaccination. The TCR sequence derives from an adult in good health. The CDR3 DNA sequence: TGTGCCAGCACCCCGCCGGGGCACTCTGGCTACACCTTC. It codes for CASTPPGHSGYTF.